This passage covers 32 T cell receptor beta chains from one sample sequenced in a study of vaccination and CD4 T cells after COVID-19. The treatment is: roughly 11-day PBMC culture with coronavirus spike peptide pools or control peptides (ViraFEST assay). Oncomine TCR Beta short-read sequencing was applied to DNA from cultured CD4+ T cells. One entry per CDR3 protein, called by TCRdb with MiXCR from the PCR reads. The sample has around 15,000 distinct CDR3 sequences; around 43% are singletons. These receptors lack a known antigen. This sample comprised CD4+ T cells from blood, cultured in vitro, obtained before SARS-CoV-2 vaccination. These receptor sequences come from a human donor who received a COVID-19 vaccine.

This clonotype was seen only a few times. In nucleotides, the CDR3 is TGTGCCAGCAGTAGGTCGAACACCGGGGAGCTGTTTTTT. Translation gives CASSRSNTGELFF. This chain links TRBV27 with TRBJ2-2; D ambiguous. V was clipped by 5 bases and J by 0 bases, with 4 bases between them. This CDR3 has 13 residues. Germline loops: CDR1 MNHEY, CDR2 SMNVEV (reference sequence).

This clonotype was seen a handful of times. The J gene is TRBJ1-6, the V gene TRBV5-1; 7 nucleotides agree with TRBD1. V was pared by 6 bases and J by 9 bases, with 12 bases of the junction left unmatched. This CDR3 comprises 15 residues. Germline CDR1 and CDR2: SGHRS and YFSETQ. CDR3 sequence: CASKTLTGVGSPLHF. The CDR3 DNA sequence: TGCGCCAGCAAAACGTTAACAGGGGTAGGTTCACCCCTCCACTTT.

CDR3 in amino acids: CASSVQGLEGQPQHF. CDR3 DNA: TGTGCCAGCAGTGTTCAGGGGCTGGAAGGTCAGCCCCAGCATTTT. This rearrangement joins TRBV2 to TRBJ1-5; D is possibly TRBD1 (6 bases). CDR3 length equals 15 residues. Germline loops: CDR1 SNHLY, CDR2 FYNNEI. V shed 4 bases and J shed 6 bases, with 16 bases lying between them.

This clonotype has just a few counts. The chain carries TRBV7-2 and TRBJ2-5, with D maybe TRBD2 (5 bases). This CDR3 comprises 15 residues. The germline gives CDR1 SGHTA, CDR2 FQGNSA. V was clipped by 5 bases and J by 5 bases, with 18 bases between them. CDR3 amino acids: CASSPHRGVDETQYF. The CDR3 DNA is TGTGCCAGCAGCCCTCACCGGGGAGTTGATGAGACCCAGTACTTC. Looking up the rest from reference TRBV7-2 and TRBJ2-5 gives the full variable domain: GAGVSQSPSNKVTEKGKDVELRCDPISGHTALYWYRQSLGQGLEFLIYFQGNSAPDKSGLPSDRFSAERTGGSVSTLTIQRTQQEDSAVYLCASSPHRGVDETQYFGPGTRLLVL.

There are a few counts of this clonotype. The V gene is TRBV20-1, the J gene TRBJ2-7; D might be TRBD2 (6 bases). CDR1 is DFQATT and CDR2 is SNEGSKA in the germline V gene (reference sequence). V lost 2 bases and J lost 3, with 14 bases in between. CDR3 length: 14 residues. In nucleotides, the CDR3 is TGCAGTGCTAGAATTGGCGGGGTTAGCTACGAGCAGTACTTC. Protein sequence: CSARIGGVSYEQYF.

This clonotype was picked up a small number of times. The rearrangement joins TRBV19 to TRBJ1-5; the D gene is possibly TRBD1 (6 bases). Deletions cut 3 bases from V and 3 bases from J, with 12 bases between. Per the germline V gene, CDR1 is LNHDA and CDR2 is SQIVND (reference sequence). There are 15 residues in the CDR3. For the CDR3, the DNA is TGTGCCAGTAGTATGTCTGGACAGTCCAATCAGCCCCAGCATTTT. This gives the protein CASSMSGQSNQPQHF.

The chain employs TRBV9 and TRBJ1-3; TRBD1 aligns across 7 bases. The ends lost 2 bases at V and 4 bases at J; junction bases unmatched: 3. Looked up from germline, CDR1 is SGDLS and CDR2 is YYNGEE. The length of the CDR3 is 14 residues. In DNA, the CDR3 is TGTGCCAGCAGCGTTGGCAGGGGGGGAAACACCATATATTTT. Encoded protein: CASSVGRGGNTIYF.

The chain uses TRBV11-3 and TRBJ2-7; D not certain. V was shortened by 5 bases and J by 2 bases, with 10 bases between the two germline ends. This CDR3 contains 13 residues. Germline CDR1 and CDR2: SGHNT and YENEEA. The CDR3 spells CASSRARAYEQYF. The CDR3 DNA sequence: TGTGCCAGCAGCCGAGCCCGGGCCTACGAGCAGTACTTC.

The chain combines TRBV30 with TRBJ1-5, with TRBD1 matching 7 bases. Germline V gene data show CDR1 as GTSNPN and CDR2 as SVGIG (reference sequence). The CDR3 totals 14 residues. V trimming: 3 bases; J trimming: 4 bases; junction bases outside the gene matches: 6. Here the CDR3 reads CAWREGDRNQPQHF. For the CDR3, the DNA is TGTGCCTGGAGAGAGGGGGACAGAAATCAGCCCCAGCATTTT.

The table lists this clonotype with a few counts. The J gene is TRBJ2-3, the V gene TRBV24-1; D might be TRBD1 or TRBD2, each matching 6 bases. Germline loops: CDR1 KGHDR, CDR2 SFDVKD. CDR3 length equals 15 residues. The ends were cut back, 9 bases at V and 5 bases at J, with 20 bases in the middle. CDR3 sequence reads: CATGTRGVGGDTQYF. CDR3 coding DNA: TGTGCCACCGGAACGAGGGGGGTAGGGGGAGATACGCAGTATTTT.

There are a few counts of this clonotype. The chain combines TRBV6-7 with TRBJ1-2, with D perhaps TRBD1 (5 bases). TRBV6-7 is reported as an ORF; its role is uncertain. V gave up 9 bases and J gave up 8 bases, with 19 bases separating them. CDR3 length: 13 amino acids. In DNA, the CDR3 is TGTGCCAGGCCGGAGGGGAAAGTGGGAGGCTACACCTTC. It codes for CARPEGKVGGYTF.

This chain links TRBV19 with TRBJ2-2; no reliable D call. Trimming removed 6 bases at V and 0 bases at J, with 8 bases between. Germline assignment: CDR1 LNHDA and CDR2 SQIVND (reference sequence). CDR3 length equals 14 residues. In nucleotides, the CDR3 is TGTGCCAGTAGGGGTCCCGCGAACACCGGGGAGCTGTTTTTT. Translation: CASRGPANTGELFF.

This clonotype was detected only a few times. CDR3 region: CAWSPQGDSPLHF. The CDR3 nucleotides read TGTGCCTGGAGCCCCCAGGGGGATTCACCCCTCCACTTT. The chain carries TRBV30 and TRBJ1-6; 7 bases align to TRBD1. V trimming: 3 bases; J trimming: 8 bases; junction bases outside the gene matches: 4. The CDR3 is 13 amino acids. Germline V gives CDR1 GTSNPN, CDR2 SVGIG (reference sequence).

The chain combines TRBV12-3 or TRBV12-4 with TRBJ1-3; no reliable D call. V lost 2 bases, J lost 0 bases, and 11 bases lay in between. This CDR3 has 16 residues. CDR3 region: CASSLIGRSSGNTIYF. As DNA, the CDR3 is TGTGCCAGCAGTTTAATCGGCCGAAGCTCTGGAAACACCATATATTTT.

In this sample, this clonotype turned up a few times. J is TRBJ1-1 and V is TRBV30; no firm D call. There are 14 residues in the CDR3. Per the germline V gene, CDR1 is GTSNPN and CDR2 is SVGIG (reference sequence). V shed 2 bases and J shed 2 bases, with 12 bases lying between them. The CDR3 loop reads CAWSQTAGNTEAFF. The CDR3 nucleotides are TGTGCCTGGAGTCAAACCGCCGGTAACACTGAAGCTTTCTTT.

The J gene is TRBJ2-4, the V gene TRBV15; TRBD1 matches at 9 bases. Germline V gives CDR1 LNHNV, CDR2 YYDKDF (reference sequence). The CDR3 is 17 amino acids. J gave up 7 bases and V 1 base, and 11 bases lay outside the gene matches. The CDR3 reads CATSRAKQGASPNIQYF. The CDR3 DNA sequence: TGTGCCACCAGCAGAGCGAAACAGGGGGCATCTCCGAACATTCAGTACTTC. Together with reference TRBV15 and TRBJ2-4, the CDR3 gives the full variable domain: DAMVIQNPRYQVTQFGKPVTLSCSQTLNHNVMYWYQQKSSQAPKLLFHYYDKDFNNEADTPDNFQSRRPNTSFCFLDIRSPGLGDTAMYLCATSRAKQGASPNIQYFGAGTRLSVL.

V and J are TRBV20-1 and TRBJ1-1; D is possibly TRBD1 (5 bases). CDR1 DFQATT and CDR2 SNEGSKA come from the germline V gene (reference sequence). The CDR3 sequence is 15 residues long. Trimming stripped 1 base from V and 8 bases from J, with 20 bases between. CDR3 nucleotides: TGCAGTGCTAGAGCACATCGCGGGGCAGGCGACGAAGCTTTCTTT. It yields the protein CSARAHRGAGDEAFF.

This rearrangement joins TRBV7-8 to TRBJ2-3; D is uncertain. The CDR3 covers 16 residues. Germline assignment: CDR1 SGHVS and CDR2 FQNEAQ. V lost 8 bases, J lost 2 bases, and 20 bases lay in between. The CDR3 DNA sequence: TGTGCCAGCCTACGAAGGTGGCCCACCAACACAGATACGCAGTATTTT. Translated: CASLRRWPTNTDTQYF.

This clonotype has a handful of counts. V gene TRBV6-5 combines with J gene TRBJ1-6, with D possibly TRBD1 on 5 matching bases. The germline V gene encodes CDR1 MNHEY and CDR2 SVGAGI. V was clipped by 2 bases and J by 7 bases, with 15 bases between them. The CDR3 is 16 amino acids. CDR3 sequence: CASSYPGPGGNSPLHF. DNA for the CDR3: TGTGCCAGCAGTTACCCCGGACCGGGGGGAAATTCACCCCTCCACTTT.

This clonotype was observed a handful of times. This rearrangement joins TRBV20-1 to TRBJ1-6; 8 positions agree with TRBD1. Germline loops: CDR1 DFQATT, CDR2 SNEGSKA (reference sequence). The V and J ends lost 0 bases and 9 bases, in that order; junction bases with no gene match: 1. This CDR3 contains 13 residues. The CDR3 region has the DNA TGCAGTGCTAGAGAAGACAGGGGTTCACCCCTCCACTTT. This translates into CSAREDRGSPLHF.

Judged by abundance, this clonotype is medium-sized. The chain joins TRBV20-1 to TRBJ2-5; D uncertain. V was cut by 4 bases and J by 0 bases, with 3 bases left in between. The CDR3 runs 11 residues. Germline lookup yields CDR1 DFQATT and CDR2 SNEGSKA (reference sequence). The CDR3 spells CSATHQETQYF. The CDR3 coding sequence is TGCAGTGCTACCCACCAAGAGACCCAGTACTTC.

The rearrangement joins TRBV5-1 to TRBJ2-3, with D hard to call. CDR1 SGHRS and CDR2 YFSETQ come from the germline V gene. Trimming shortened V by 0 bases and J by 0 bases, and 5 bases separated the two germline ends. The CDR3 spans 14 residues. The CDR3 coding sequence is TGCGCCAGCAGCTTGGAACATAGCACAGATACGCAGTATTTT. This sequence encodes CASSLEHSTDTQYF.

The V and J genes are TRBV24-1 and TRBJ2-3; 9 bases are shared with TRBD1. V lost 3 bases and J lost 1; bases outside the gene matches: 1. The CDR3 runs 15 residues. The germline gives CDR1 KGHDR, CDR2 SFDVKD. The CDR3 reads CATSDDRGGTDTQYF. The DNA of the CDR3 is TGTGCCACCAGTGATGACAGGGGGGGCACAGATACGCAGTATTTT.

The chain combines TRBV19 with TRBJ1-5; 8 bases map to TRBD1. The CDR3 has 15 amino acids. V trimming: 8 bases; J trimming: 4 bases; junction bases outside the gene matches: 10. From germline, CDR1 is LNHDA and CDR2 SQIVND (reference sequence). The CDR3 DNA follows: TGTGCCAGTCAGGTCTCCGGACAGGGAAATCAGCCCCAGCATTTT. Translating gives CASQVSGQGNQPQHF.

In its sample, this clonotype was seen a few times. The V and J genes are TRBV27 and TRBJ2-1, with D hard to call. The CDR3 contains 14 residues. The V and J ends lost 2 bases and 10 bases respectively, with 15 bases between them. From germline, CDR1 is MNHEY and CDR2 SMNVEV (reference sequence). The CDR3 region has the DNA TGTGCCAGCAGTTTAGGGATTGCTCGGCAGGAGCAGTTCTTC. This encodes CASSLGIARQEQFF.

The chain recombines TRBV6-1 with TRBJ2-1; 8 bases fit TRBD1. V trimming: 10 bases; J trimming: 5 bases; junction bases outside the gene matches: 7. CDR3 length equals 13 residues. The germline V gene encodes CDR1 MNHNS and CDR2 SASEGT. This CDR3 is CATRFRGHNEQFF. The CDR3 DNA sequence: TGTGCCACCCGATTCAGGGGGCACAATGAGCAGTTCTTC.

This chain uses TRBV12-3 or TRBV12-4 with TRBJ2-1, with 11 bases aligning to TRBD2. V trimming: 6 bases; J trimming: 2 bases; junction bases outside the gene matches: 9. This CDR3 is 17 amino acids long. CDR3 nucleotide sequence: TGTGCCAGCAGCCCGTTGACTAGCGGGACGCCCTACAATGAGCAGTTCTTC. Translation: CASSPLTSGTPYNEQFF.

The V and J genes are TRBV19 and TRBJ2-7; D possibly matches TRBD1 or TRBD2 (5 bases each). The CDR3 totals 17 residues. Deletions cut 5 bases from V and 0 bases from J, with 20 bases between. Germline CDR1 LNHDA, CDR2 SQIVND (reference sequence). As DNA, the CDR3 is TGTGCCAGTAGTCCGATCCGAGGGGTGAGGGACTCCTACGAGCAGTACTTC. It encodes CASSPIRGVRDSYEQYF.

The CDR3 coding sequence is TGTGCCAGCAGTCAAACTAGCGGGGGCGTATACGAGCAGTACTTC. Its protein is CASSQTSGGVYEQYF. The chain has TRBV6-1 and TRBJ2-7; 11 bases match TRBD2. This CDR3 has 15 residues. The germline CDR1 and CDR2 sequences are MNHNS and SASEGT. After removal of 5 bases from V and 4 bases from J, the junction contained 7 bases not matched to a gene.

The CDR3 loop reads CASSPLRLAGYQETQYF. CDR3 sequence (DNA): TGTGCCAGCAGCCCTCTTCGACTAGCGGGGTACCAAGAGACCCAGTACTTC. The rearrangement uses TRBV7-8 and TRBJ2-5; 11 positions match TRBD2. With V trimmed by 5 bases and J by 0 bases, 8 bases remained unmatched. Germline CDR1 is SGHVS and CDR2 is FQNEAQ. The CDR3 loop spans 17 amino acids.

This CDR3 is CASSLAKGSSTGELFF. The CDR3, as DNA: TGTGCCAGCTCGCTAGCTAAGGGCTCCTCCACCGGGGAGCTGTTTTTT. The chain joins TRBV18 to TRBJ2-2; a possible D gene is TRBD2 (5 bases). CDR3 length: 16 amino acids. The germline V and J ends were trimmed by 6 bases and 4 bases, with 18 bases remaining between them. Germline-derived CDR1 and CDR2 are KGHSH and LQKENI.

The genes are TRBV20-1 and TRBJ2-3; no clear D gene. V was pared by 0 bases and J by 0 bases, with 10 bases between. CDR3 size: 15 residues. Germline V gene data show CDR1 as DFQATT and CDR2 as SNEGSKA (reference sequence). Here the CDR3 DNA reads TGCAGTGCTAGAGATTTTGCGGAGAGCACAGATACGCAGTATTTT. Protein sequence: CSARDFAESTDTQYF.